The 27 T cell receptor beta chains reported below all come from one sample, sequenced in a study of human T cells and chemical hapten exposure. Each CDR3 protein is one row after TCRdb ran MiXCR on the RACE reads. The profile covers 85,000 or so distinct CDR3 sequences, with more than 9% appearing a single time and approximately 1.4% taken by the ten largest. The sample's time point: patch test 2, 6 weeks after DPC sensitization. This sample's treatment: therapeutic diphenylcyclopropenone sensitization with weekly scalp DPC. Sequencing used whole blood, obtained in connection with sensitization to the hapten diphenylcyclopropenone (DPC). The receptor source for this set is a man aged 18 to 29 with alopecia areata. Some clones in this sample may be carry-over from other donors' samples.

Many counts were recorded for this clonotype. V and J are TRBV9 and TRBJ1-1, with a possible D match to TRBD1 (6 bases). The CDR3 covers 15 residues. V lost 3 bases to trimming and J lost 0 bases, with 12 bases between them. Germline loops: CDR1 SGDLS, CDR2 YYNGEE. CDR3 coding DNA: TGTGCCAGCAGCGCCCGACAGGCAATGAACACTGAAGCTTTCTTT. Its translation is CASSARQAMNTEAFF. The complete variable domain, with remaining parts taken from reference TRBV9 and TRBJ1-1, reads DSGVTQTPKHLITATGQRVTLRCSPRSGDLSVYWYQQSLDQGLQFLIQYYNGEERAKGNILERFSAQQFPDLHSELNLSSLELGDSALYFCASSARQAMNTEAFFGQGTRLTVV.

The V and J genes are TRBV20-1 and TRBJ2-3, with 14 nucleotides matching TRBD2. CDR1 is DFQATT, CDR2 SNEGSKA, per germline (reference sequence). The junction had 9 bases not matched to a gene; V was cut back by 0 bases and J by 1 base. The CDR3 is 19 amino acids. CDR3 amino acids: CSARDTGTSGGSRTDTQYF. CDR3 DNA: TGCAGTGCTAGAGACACCGGGACTAGCGGGGGTAGCCGCACAGATACGCAGTATTTT.

The chain is built from TRBV7-2 and TRBJ2-1; D may be TRBD1 (6 bases). V lost 2 bases to trimming and J lost 10 bases, with 9 bases between them. Per the germline V gene, CDR1 is SGHTA and CDR2 is FQGNSA. CDR3 length: 12 amino acids. In DNA form, the CDR3 reads TGTGCCAGCAGCTTATATAGGGGGGAGCAGTTCTTC. Its protein product is CASSLYRGEQFF.

This clonotype has ten or more counts. The rearrangement joins TRBV6-5 to TRBJ2-3; a weak D match, TRBD2 (6 bases). Germline V lookup: CDR1 MNHEY, CDR2 SVGAGI. The CDR3 totals 13 residues. With 9 bases removed from V and 0 bases from J, the gap between germline ends came to 10 bases. CDR3 nucleotides: TGTGCCAGTCGGGACTCTAGCACAGATACGCAGTATTTT. Translation gives CASRDSSTDTQYF.

There are many counts of this clonotype. The chain employs TRBV12-3 or TRBV12-4 and TRBJ1-5; 8 nucleotides align to TRBD1. The V segment lost 6 bases and the J segment 2 bases; nucleotides outside the gene matches: 3. This CDR3 region has 14 residues. CDR3 DNA sequence: TGTGCCAGCAGAATGACAGGGGGCAATCAGCCCCAGCATTTT. This codes for CASRMTGGNQPQHF.

A few counts support this clonotype. This sequence joins TRBV29-1 and TRBJ2-5, with 15 nucleotides matching TRBD2. This CDR3 comprises 15 residues. V lost 7 bases, J lost 4 bases, and 7 bases stayed unmatched. The V gene's germline CDR1 is SQVTM and CDR2 ANQGSEA. The CDR3 DNA follows: TGCAGCGCCGAACGGACTAGCGGGGGGGTAGAGACCCAGTACTTC. It yields the protein CSAERTSGGVETQYF.

The chain joins TRBV12-3 or TRBV12-4 to TRBJ2-1; TRBD2 aligns across 9 bases. This CDR3 spans 15 amino acids. V was clipped by 1 base and J by 8 bases; unmatched bases: 6. The CDR3 DNA follows: TGTGCCAGCAGTTTAGGGGGACTAGCTCAGGATGAGCAGTTCTTC. It specifies CASSLGGLAQDEQFF.

This chain joins TRBV15 and TRBJ2-2, with 8 positions matching TRBD2. The germline V gene encodes CDR1 LNHNV and CDR2 YYDKDF (reference sequence). CDR3 length: 16 residues. The junction had 8 bases not matched to a gene; V was cut back by 5 bases and J by 3 bases. In DNA, the CDR3 is TGTGCCACCAGCCTAGATACTAGCGGCTACACCGGGGAGCTGTTTTTT. Translating gives CATSLDTSGYTGELFF.

The chain links TRBV11-1 to TRBJ2-1; tentative D call: TRBD1 (7 bases). Trimming removed 1 base from V and 4 bases from J, with 17 bases in between. Per germline, CDR1 SGHAT and CDR2 FQDESV (reference sequence). The CDR3 loop spans 17 amino acids. As DNA, the CDR3 is TGTGCCAGCAGCTTAGAGTTTGGAGGGGGCAGATACAATGAGCAGTTCTTC. Its protein product is CASSLEFGGGRYNEQFF.

The V call is TRBV19, the J call TRBJ1-4, with no clear D. The CDR3 covers 15 residues. Per germline, CDR1 LNHDA and CDR2 SQIVND (reference sequence). V was clipped by 3 bases and J by 8 bases, with 16 bases between them. The CDR3 DNA reads TGTGCCAGTAGTATTGGGCCGGCTCCTGCGGAAAAACTGTTTTTT. It translates to CASSIGPAPAEKLFF. Full variable domain (remainder filled in from reference TRBV19 and TRBJ1-4): DGGITQSPKYLFRKEGQNVTLSCEQNLNHDAMYWYRQDPGQGLRLIYYSQIVNDFQKGDIAEGYSVSREKKESFPLTVTSAQKNPTAFYLCASSIGPAPAEKLFFGSGTQLSVL.

The rearrangement links TRBV28 to TRBJ2-3; D not resolved. The germline gives CDR1 MDHEN, CDR2 SYDVKM. This CDR3 has 17 residues. V lost 2 bases, J lost 0 bases, and 15 bases lay in between. CDR3 nucleotides: TGTGCCAGCAGTTTAAGGTCGGAGCGAGCTAGCACAGATACGCAGTATTTT. Translation: CASSLRSERASTDTQYF.

This rearrangement joins TRBV11-2 to TRBJ2-3, with 10 bases matching TRBD2. The J segment lost 4 bases and the V segment lost 4 bases, leaving 8 bases of the junction unmatched. The CDR3 is 16 amino acids. Germline V gene sequence: CDR1 SGHAT, CDR2 FQNNGV. The DNA for the CDR3 is TGTGCCAGCAGCTCATTGAAGCGGGGGGGCCCAGATACGCAGTATTTT. This translates into CASSSLKRGGPDTQYF.

The chain is built from TRBV4-3 and TRBJ1-1; perhaps TRBD1 as D (6 bases). Germline V gives CDR1 LGHNA, CDR2 YSLEER. The CDR3 is made up of 16 amino acids. V was cut by 2 bases and J by 0 bases, with 13 bases left in between. The CDR3 loop is CASSQSGGLMNTEAFF. CDR3 nucleotides: TGCGCCAGCAGCCAATCCGGGGGGCTGATGAACACTGAAGCTTTCTTT.

The gene calls are TRBV6-2 or TRBV6-3 and TRBJ2-1; D not certain. The V end was cut by 5 bases, the J end by 8 bases, with 10 bases between. The CDR3 loop spans 12 amino acids. Germline V CDR1 and CDR2: MNHEY, SVGEGT. Here the CDR3 DNA reads TGTGCCAGCAGTAACTGGCAGGATGAGCAGTTCTTC. It encodes CASSNWQDEQFF.

This clonotype was detected ten times or more. The gene calls are TRBV20-1 and TRBJ1-5; D possibly corresponds to TRBD1 (6 bases). The CDR3 has 14 amino acids. V shed 6 bases and J shed 0 bases, with 12 bases lying between them. The germline CDR1 and CDR2 sequences are DFQATT and SNEGSKA (reference sequence). The CDR3 region is CSARWGASNQPQHF. The CDR3 DNA is TGCAGTGCCCGATGGGGGGCTAGCAATCAGCCCCAGCATTTT.

This clonotype was counted a few times. The chain has TRBV4-3 and TRBJ1-1, with D maybe TRBD1 (5 bases). Deletions cut 5 bases from V and 5 bases from J, with 9 bases between. Germline V CDR1 and CDR2: LGHNA, YSLEER. The CDR3 length is 12 residues. The CDR3 loop is CASSARGTEAFF. CDR3 sequence (DNA): TGCGCCAGCAGCGCCCGGGGGACTGAAGCTTTCTTT.

This clonotype was detected many times. CDR3 DNA: TGTGCCAGCAGACCCGACAGGGGCTACACTGAAGCTTTCTTT. The encoded protein is CASRPDRGYTEAFF. The chain links TRBV6-4 to TRBJ1-1; 8 bases fit TRBD1. Germline-derived CDR1 and CDR2 are MRHNA and SNTAGT. There are 14 residues in the CDR3. Trimming removed 6 bases from V and 3 bases from J; junction bases left unmatched: 6.

In this sample, this clonotype turned up a few times. The rearrangement links TRBV29-1 to TRBJ1-2; no firm D call. This CDR3 has 11 residues. The V gene's germline CDR1 is SQVTM and CDR2 ANQGSEA. Trimming stripped 4 bases from V and 3 bases from J, with 6 bases between. This CDR3 is CSVALHYGYTF. CDR3 coding DNA: TGCAGCGTTGCGCTACACTATGGCTACACCTTC.

At least ten counts were recorded for this clonotype. The chain employs TRBV6-2 or TRBV6-3 and TRBJ1-5, with a weak D call TRBD1 (5 bases). Germline lookup yields CDR1 MNHEY and CDR2 SVGEGT. With 5 bases removed from V and 4 bases from J, the gap between germline ends came to 18 bases. The length of the CDR3 is 16 residues. CDR3 bases: TGTGCCAGCAGTCCCCTCCGGGACGGCCTAAATCAGCCCCAGCATTTT. As protein: CASSPLRDGLNQPQHF.

V gene TRBV11-2 combines with J gene TRBJ2-6, with D tentatively TRBD2 (6 bases). The germline CDR1 and CDR2 sequences are SGHAT and FQNNGV. Between the trimmed V and J ends, which lost 3 bases and 1 base, there was a span of 10 bases. This CDR3 region has 16 residues. Here the CDR3 DNA reads TGTGCCAGCAGCTTTTGGGGGAGGTCTGGGGCCAACGTCCTGACTTTC. Amino acids: CASSFWGRSGANVLTF.

The sample holds a few counts of this clonotype. The chain recombines TRBV28 with TRBJ1-1; D is uncertain. Germline lookup yields CDR1 MDHEN and CDR2 SYDVKM. The CDR3 length is 12 residues. Trimming removed 5 bases from V and 5 bases from J, with 9 bases in between. The CDR3 region has the DNA TGTGCCAGCAGTACCCCTGGGACTGAAGCTTTCTTT. As protein: CASSTPGTEAFF.

This clonotype appeared a few times. The genes are TRBV19 and TRBJ2-3; TRBD2 matches at 7 bases. The trim removed 7 bases at V and 0 bases at J, leaving 10 bases unmatched. Germline CDR1 LNHDA, CDR2 SQIVND (reference sequence). The CDR3 consists of 16 residues. CDR3 coding DNA: TGTGCCAGTACCGACGGGAGGTCGTCTAGCACAGATACGCAGTATTTT. This translates into CASTDGRSSSTDTQYF.

The rearrangement uses TRBV24-1 and TRBJ1-1, with 8 bases fitting TRBD1. CDR1 is KGHDR, CDR2 SFDVKD, per germline. CDR3 size: 14 residues. The junction had 3 bases not matched to a gene; V was cut back by 5 bases and J by 2 bases. The chain's CDR3 is CATSGGTGNTEAFF. The CDR3, as DNA: TGTGCCACCAGTGGGGGGACAGGTAACACTGAAGCTTTCTTT.

V is TRBV4-3 and J is TRBJ2-1, with D uncertain. This CDR3 has 11 residues. CDR1 is LGHNA and CDR2 is YSLEER in the germline V gene. V lost 6 bases and J 9 bases, leaving 9 bases between the germline ends. The CDR3 sequence: CASSGKGEQFF. CDR3 bases: TGCGCCAGCAGTGGCAAGGGTGAGCAGTTCTTC.

V gene TRBV20-1 combines with J gene TRBJ2-1; TRBD1 aligns across 7 bases. V shed 5 bases and J 2 bases; nucleotides not matched to a gene: 9. CDR1 is DFQATT, CDR2 SNEGSKA, per germline (reference sequence). This CDR3 is 15 amino acids long. This chain's CDR3 is CSAPPKTGPYNEQFF. The CDR3 DNA reads TGCAGTGCTCCTCCTAAGACAGGGCCCTACAATGAGCAGTTCTTC.

The gene calls are TRBV12-3 or TRBV12-4 and TRBJ2-5, with 10 bases identical to TRBD2. J gave up 2 bases and V 9 bases, and 3 bases lay outside the gene matches. The CDR3 has 13 amino acids. CDR3 coding DNA: TGTGCCAGTGGGACTAGCGTACAAGAGACCCAGTACTTC. Translated: CASGTSVQETQYF.

This clonotype was seen ten or more times. The CDR3 bases are TGTGCCAGCAGCTCTACCACAGGGAGACCCTCTGGGGCCAACGTCCTGACTTTC. It specifies CASSSTTGRPSGANVLTF. The chain links TRBV7-9 to TRBJ2-6; TRBD1 is a possible D gene (6 bases). The germline V gene has CDR1 SEHNR and CDR2 FQNEAQ (reference sequence). The length of the CDR3 is 18 residues. Trimming removed 4 bases from V and 0 bases from J, with 16 bases in between.